This is a list of T cell receptor beta chains from one sample in a study of CXCR3-negative and CXCR3-positive naive CD8 T cells. TCRdb reprocessed the 5' RACE reads, with one entry per CDR3 protein and no DNA. This sample contains over 35,000 distinct CDR3 sequences. The sequencing input was naive CXCR3- CD8+ T cells from blood. The receptors were sampled from a human donor in good health. Some clones in this sample may be carry-over from other donors' samples. Each CDR3 is given with its conserved first and last residue.

J gene	V gene	CDR3 protein
TRBJ2-5	TRBV2	CASSDYRDYQETQYF
TRBJ2-6	TRBV29-1	CSEPRTRGAGANVLTF
TRBJ2-5	TRBV10-3	CAISESHSTRAGETQYF
TRBJ2-2	TRBV5-6	CASSYLGELFF
TRBJ2-7	TRBV5-4	CASRPGTSGSYEQYF
TRBJ1-2	TRBV29-1	CSVDDFSGDGYTF
TRBJ2-2	TRBV20-1	CSARVSGTGELFF
TRBJ2-7	TRBV20-1	CSARVLAGAPYEQYF
TRBJ2-1	TRBV12-3/TRBV12-4	CASSPTGNEQFF
TRBJ2-7	TRBV6-2/TRBV6-3	CASSLRLAGGTSSYEQYF
TRBJ2-5	TRBV15	CATSRTSSQETQYF
TRBJ1-4	TRBV21-1	CASSKSLRTGNKQTTNEKLFF
TRBJ2-3	TRBV27	CASSLSASGSFADTQYF
TRBJ1-6	TRBV12-3/TRBV12-4	CASSPPGQQYNSPLHF
TRBJ2-7	TRBV5-5	CASSRAGTGVYEQYF
TRBJ1-3	TRBV29-1	CSVDEADTIYF
TRBJ1-1	TRBV7-9	CASSYTQDFTEAFF
TRBJ2-7	TRBV15	CATGSEGVGYEQYF
TRBJ2-7	TRBV23-1	CASRTRPYEQYF
TRBJ2-1	TRBV19	CASSITSDEQFF
TRBJ1-6	TRBV6-5	CASSYEGWGSYNSPLHF
TRBJ2-2	TRBV6-2/TRBV6-3	CASSYEGSAAGELFF
TRBJ2-7	TRBV5-5	CASSFEGNEQYF
TRBJ1-1	TRBV27	CASSLTVMVTEAFF
TRBJ2-7	TRBV6-2/TRBV6-3	CASSYPQSRDPYEQYF
TRBJ2-1	TRBV29-1	CSVVGRASNEQFF
TRBJ2-7	TRBV27	CASRRHRPYEQYF
TRBJ2-7	TRBV6-1	CASSEWVLGISGTYEQYF
TRBJ2-7	TRBV7-9	CASSAGQGALISYEQYF
TRBJ2-7	TRBV20-1	CSARVEGVFYEQYF
TRBJ2-4	TRBV28	CASSFRGLNIQYF